These 5 T cell receptor beta chains were sequenced from one sample in a study of T cells after yellow fever vaccination. TCRdb re-derived calls from the 5' RACE reads in MiXCR, one entry per CDR3 protein. The sample records some 390,000 distinct CDR3 sequences, under 7.5% being singletons. The material was PBMCs, obtained 5 days after the yellow fever booster vaccination. The source is a man aged 25-45 years who received the YFV17D yellow fever vaccine.

This clonotype was seen ten or more times. The chain employs TRBV7-2 and TRBJ2-5; 11 nucleotides align to TRBD2. Trimming at V came to 6 bases and at J to 4 bases, leaving 10 bases not matched to a gene. Per the germline V gene, CDR1 is SGHTA and CDR2 is FQGNSA. This CDR3 contains 16 residues. CDR3 nucleotides: TGTGCCAGCAGTTCGACTAGCGGGACTTTCGGAGAGACCCAGTACTTC. Translated: CASSSTSGTFGETQYF.

As regards this clonotype: A read error may produce the germline difference seen at one junction end. This sequence joins TRBV5-1 and TRBJ2-5; D may be TRBD1 or TRBD2 (5 bases each). This CDR3 is built from 14 residues. CDR1 is SGHRS and CDR2 is YFSETQ in the germline V gene. The CDR3 loop is CASSSPRDGETRYF. In DNA, the CDR3 is TGCGCCAGCAGCTCGCCCCGGGACGGCGAGACCCGGTACTTC.

This clonotype was seen only a few times. The chain is built from TRBV19 and TRBJ2-5, with a tentative D call TRBD1 (5 bases). This CDR3 is 13 amino acids long. Germline V lookup: CDR1 LNHDA, CDR2 SQIVND (reference sequence). Deletions cut 4 bases from V and 5 bases from J, with 11 bases between. The CDR3 is CASSKGIRETQYF. DNA of the CDR3: TGTGCCAGTAGTAAGGGGATTCGCGAGACCCAGTACTTC.

This clonotype was counted at least ten times. The V and J genes are TRBV9 and TRBJ2-3; D uncertain. Germline V CDR1 and CDR2: SGDLS, YYNGEE. This CDR3 is built from 13 residues. The V end lost 3 bases, the J end lost 7 bases, and 12 bases lay between the germline ends. This chain's CDR3 is CASSALTVHTQYF. In DNA form, the CDR3 reads TGTGCCAGCAGCGCTCTGACCGTGCATACGCAGTATTTT.

This clonotype was seen a few times. This chain joins TRBV5-1 and TRBJ2-1, with D uncertain. Germline assignment: CDR1 SGHRS and CDR2 YFSETQ. The CDR3 totals 15 residues. With 4 bases removed from V and 5 bases from J, the gap between germline ends came to 16 bases. In nucleotides, the CDR3 is TGCGCCAGCAGCCCATTCCCCTCCTCGGACAATGAGCAGTTCTTC. Encoded protein: CASSPFPSSDNEQFF.